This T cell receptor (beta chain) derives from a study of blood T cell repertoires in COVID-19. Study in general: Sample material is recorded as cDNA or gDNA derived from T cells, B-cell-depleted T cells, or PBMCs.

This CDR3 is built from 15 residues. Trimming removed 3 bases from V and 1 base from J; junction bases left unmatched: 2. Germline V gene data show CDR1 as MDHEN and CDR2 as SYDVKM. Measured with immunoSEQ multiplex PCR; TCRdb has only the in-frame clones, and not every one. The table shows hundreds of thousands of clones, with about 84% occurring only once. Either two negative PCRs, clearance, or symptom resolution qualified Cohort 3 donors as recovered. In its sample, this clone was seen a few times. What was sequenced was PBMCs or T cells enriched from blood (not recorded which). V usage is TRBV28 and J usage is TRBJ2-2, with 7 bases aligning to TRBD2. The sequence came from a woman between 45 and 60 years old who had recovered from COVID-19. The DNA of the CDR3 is TGTGCCAGCAGTTTTGCGGGGGAGAACACCGGGGAGCTGTTTTTT. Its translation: CASSFAGENTGELFF.